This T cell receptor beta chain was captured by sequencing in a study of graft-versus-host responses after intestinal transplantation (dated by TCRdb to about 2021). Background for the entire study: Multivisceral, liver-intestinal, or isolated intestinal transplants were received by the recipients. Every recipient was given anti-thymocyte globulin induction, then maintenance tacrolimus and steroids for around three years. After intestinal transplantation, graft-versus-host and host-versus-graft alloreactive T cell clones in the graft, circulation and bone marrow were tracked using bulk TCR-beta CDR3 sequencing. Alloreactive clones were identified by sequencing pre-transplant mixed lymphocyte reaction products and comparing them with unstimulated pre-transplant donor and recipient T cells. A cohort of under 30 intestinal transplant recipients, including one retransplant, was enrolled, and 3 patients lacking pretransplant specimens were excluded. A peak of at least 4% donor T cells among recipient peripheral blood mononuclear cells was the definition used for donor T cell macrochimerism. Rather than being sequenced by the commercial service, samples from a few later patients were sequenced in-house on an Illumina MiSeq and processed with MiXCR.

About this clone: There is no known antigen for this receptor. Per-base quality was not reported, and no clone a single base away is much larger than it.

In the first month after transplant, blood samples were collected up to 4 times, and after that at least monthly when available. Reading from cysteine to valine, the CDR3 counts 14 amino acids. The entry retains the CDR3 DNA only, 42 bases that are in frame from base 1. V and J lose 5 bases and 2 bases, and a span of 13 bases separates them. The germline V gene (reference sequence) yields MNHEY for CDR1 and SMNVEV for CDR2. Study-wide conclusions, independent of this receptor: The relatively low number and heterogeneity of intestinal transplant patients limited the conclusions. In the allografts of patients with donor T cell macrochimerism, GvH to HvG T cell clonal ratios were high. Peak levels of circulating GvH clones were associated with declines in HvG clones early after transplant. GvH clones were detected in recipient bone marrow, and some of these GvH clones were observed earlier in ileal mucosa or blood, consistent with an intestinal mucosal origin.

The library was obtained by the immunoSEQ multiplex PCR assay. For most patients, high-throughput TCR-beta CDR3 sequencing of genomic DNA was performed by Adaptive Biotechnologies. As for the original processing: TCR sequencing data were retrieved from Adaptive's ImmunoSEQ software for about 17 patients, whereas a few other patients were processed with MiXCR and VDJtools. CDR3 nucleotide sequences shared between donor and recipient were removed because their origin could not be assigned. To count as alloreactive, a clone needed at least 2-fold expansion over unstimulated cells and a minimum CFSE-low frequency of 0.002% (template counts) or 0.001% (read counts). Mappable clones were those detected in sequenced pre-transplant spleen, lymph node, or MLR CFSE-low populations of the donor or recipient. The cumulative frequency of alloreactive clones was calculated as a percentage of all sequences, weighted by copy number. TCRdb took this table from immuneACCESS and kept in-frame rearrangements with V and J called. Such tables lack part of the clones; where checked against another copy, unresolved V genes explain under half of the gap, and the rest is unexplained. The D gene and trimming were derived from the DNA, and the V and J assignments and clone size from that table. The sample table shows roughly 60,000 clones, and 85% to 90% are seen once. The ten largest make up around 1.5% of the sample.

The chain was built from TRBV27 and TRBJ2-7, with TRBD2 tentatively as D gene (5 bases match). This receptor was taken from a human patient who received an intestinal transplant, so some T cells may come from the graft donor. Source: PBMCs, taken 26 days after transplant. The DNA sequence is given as TGTGCCAGCAGTGCCGGGGAAGGCCCCTACGAGCAGTACGTC. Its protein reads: CASSAGEGPYEQYV.